This is a list of T cell receptor beta chains from one sample in a study of cytomegalovirus exposure and HLA in healthy donors. The assay was immunoSEQ multiplex PCR, and TCRdb's table has in-frame clones only and misses some. Seen here are tens of thousands of clones, around 94% observed once, and the top ten hold 0.65% to 0.8%. Sequenced material: PBMCs. The receptors stem from a man aged 18 to 29 in good health and CMV-seronegative. Both conserved end residues are part of each CDR3. Each record gives: CDR3 DNA, CDR3 protein, J gene, D gene, V gene, clone size. A D gene is named only where the DNA matches it firmly. Size tells how often a clone was seen (once, few, many) or the class of an expanded clone, and some rows leave it out.

TGCGCCAGCAGCTTGGGAGGCAGCTCCTACAATGAGCAGTTCTTC,CASSLGGSSYNEQFF,TRBJ2-1,-,TRBV5-1,once
TGTGCCAGCAGGGGGCTGGCCAAAAACATTCAGTACTTC,CASRGLAKNIQYF,TRBJ2-4,-,TRBV27,-
TGCGCCAGCAGCCAAGGGCTAGCGGGACCTTACAATGAGCAGTTCTTC,CASSQGLAGPYNEQFF,TRBJ2-1,TRBD2,TRBV4-3,-
TGTGCCAGCAGTTTAGACAGGGGTGGCGGCTACACCTTC,CASSLDRGGGYTF,TRBJ1-2,TRBD1,TRBV27,once
TGTGCCAGCAGTTGGGCAGGGAACACTGAAGCTTTCTTT,CASSWAGNTEAFF,TRBJ1-1,-,TRBV6-5,few
TGTGCCACCGGACAGGCCCCTAACTATGGCTACACCTTC,CATGQAPNYGYTF,TRBJ1-2,TRBD1,TRBV19,-
TGTGCCAGCAGGGAGGACAGGGGAAATTCACCCCTCCACTTT,CASREDRGNSPLHF,TRBJ1-6,TRBD1,TRBV6-5,once
TGTGCCAGCAGCTTATTCGGGGGGCGCGGGACTGAAGCTTTCTTT,CASSLFGGRGTEAFF,TRBJ1-1,-,TRBV7-9,-
TGTGCCAGCGAAGGGACAGGATCCGTTTACGAGCAGTACTTC,CASEGTGSVYEQYF,TRBJ2-7,TRBD1,TRBV2,-
TGTGCCAGCAGTTATAGCGGGGGGTTGTACGAGCAGTACTTC,CASSYSGGLYEQYF,TRBJ2-7,TRBD2,TRBV6-5,-
TGTGCCAGCAGTTATGATAGGGGGTCCACTGAAGCTTTCTTT,CASSYDRGSTEAFF,TRBJ1-1,-,TRBV6-6,-
TGTGCCAGCAGTCCACCAGACAGGAGTGGACATGGTGGCACTGAAGCTTTCTTT,CASSPPDRSGHGGTEAFF,TRBJ1-1,-,TRBV27,-
TGTGCCACCAGCAGAGCAGGGGAAAGCTCCTACGAGCAGTACTTC,CATSRAGESSYEQYF,TRBJ2-7,-,TRBV15,once
TGTGCCAGCAGCAGAAGAAACACTGAAGCTTTCTTT,CASSRRNTEAFF,TRBJ1-1,-,TRBV6-5,few
TGTGCCAGCAGTGACTGGACTAGCGGGAGAAGACGCAATGAGCAGTTCTTC,CASSDWTSGRRRNEQFF,TRBJ2-1,TRBD2,TRBV25-1,-
TGTGCCAGCAGCCCCGGGGGGTCCTATAATTCACCCCTCCACTTT,CASSPGGSYNSPLHF,TRBJ1-6,-,TRBV2,once
TGTGCCAGCAGTGGAGATTGGTCCTATAATTCACCCCTCCACTTT,CASSGDWSYNSPLHF,TRBJ1-6,-,TRBV6-4,few
TGTGCCAGCAGCTTTCAGGGGAGTAAAGCCTTCGGGGAGCTGTTTTTT,CASSFQGSKAFGELFF,TRBJ2-2,-,TRBV5-6,-
TGTGCCAGCAGCTTGCGGGGAGGGGAAAAACTGTTTTTT,CASSLRGGEKLFF,TRBJ1-4,-,TRBV11-2,-
TGCAGCGTTGAAGGCCAGTCTAACTATGGCTACACCTTC,CSVEGQSNYGYTF,TRBJ1-2,-,TRBV29-1,once
TGTGCCAGCAGCTTAGCGCAGGGAGGCCGCGGAGGCTACACCTTC,CASSLAQGGRGGYTF,TRBJ1-2,-,TRBV7-9,-
TGTGCCAGCAGCCAAAGACAGAGACGCCCCAACTCCTACGAGCAGTACTTC,CASSQRQRRPNSYEQYF,TRBJ2-7,-,TRBV27,-
TGTGCCAGCAGCCAAGATGAGAGGTGGTCGGTCACCGGGGAGCTGTTTTTT,CASSQDERWSVTGELFF,TRBJ2-2,-,TRBV14,-
TGTGCGTCCAGGACAGCCTTCAATCAGCCCCAGCATTTT,CASRTAFNQPQHF,TRBJ1-5,-,TRBV6-1,-
TGTGCCAGCAGCCCTGCCGGGACAGGAACAGATACGCAGTATTTT,CASSPAGTGTDTQYF,TRBJ2-3,TRBD1,TRBV4-2,-
TGTGCCACCAGCAGAGGGACAGGGATCTATGGCTACACCTTC,CATSRGTGIYGYTF,TRBJ1-2,TRBD1,TRBV15,once